The T cell receptor beta chain under discussion was sequenced for a study of tumor and adjacent non-tumor tissue in lung cancer. This clonotype was observed once. Its antigen is unknown. Compared with germline, one end of the junction differs, possibly owing to a read error. The study, taken as a whole, reports: Tumor TCR diversity, when higher, was linked to shorter survival.

CDR3 size: 13 residues. CDR1 SGHAT and CDR2 FQDESV come from the germline V gene (reference sequence). The library came from three nested PCR rounds adapted from ARM-PCR protocols. TCRdb analysed the multiplex PCR reads with MiXCR anew, one entry per CDR3 protein. Counted here are 110,000 or so distinct CDR3 sequences, more than 70% occurring once; the ten biggest clones make up about 40%. No cell sorting was done before RNA was extracted from the tissue. Sequences were obtained from lung tumor tissue. The genes are TRBV11-1 and TRBJ1-1; D is perhaps TRBD1 (5 bases). The clonotype originates from a woman in her fifties or sixties with non-small cell lung cancer. In nucleotides, the CDR3 is TGTGCCAGGAACCGGGACCGCAACACTGAATCTTTCTTT. It translates to CARNRDRNTESFF.